What follows are 26 T cell receptor beta chains derived from one specimen sequenced in a study of cytomegalovirus exposure and HLA in healthy donors. Vbeta (60) and Jbeta (13) primers were used in the PCR. The assay was immunoSEQ multiplex PCR, and TCRdb's table has in-frame clones only and misses some. In the table there are some 120,000 clones, approximately 81% of which are singletons. Sequencing was done on a sample of PBMCs. The origin of the receptors is a man between 18 and 29 years old in good health and CMV-seropositive.

The chain couples TRBV19 to TRBJ1-2; D unresolved. V lost 4 bases, J lost 3 bases, and 15 bases lay in between. CDR3 length equals 15 residues. Germline V gene data show CDR1 as LNHDA and CDR2 as SQIVND (reference sequence). CDR3 DNA: TGTGCCAGTAGTAACCGCTTTCCTGGAGACTATGGCTACACCTTC. Translated: CASSNRFPGDYGYTF.

Here the CDR3 reads CASSVRGNTIYF. CDR3 in DNA: TGTGCCAGCAGTGTGCGAGGAAACACCATATATTTT. The chain couples TRBV2 to TRBJ1-3; D gene uncertain. Per germline, CDR1 SNHLY and CDR2 FYNNEI. CDR3 length: 12 amino acids. V was trimmed by 4 bases and J by 4 bases, leaving 5 bases between them.

This clone was seen only once. The CDR3 here is CASSLGTSGYTGELFF. The CDR3, as DNA: TGTGCCAGCAGTCTTGGGACTAGCGGATACACCGGGGAGCTGTTTTTT. This chain links TRBV2 with TRBJ2-2; 11 positions match TRBD2. V shed 5 bases, J shed 3 bases, and the junction held 5 bases outside the gene matches. The length of the CDR3 is 16 residues. CDR1 and CDR2 from the germline V gene are SNHLY and FYNNEI.

This clone was seen a single time. The chain recombines TRBV27 with TRBJ1-1; no reliable D call. CDR3 length: 14 residues. Trimming left V 2 bases short and J 6 bases short, with 13 bases between. Germline CDR1 is MNHEY and CDR2 is SMNVEV (reference sequence). The CDR3 sequence: CASSLAPTYAEAFF. The DNA of the CDR3 is TGTGCCAGCAGTTTAGCCCCCACATATGCTGAAGCTTTCTTT.

The CDR3 region has the DNA TGTGCCAGCCGGACTAGCGGGACAGATACGCAGTATTTT. It is translated as CASRTSGTDTQYF. The J gene is TRBJ2-3, the V gene TRBV6-1; 11 bases are a match to TRBD2. The germline CDR1 and CDR2 sequences are MNHNS and SASEGT. V shed 8 bases and J 3 bases; nucleotides not matched to a gene: 1. CDR3 size: 13 residues.

This clone has only one observation. The CDR3 spells CASSLRGRDTQYF. CDR3 nucleotides: TGTGCCAGCAGCTTAAGGGGGAGAGATACGCAGTATTTT. This rearrangement joins TRBV7-6 to TRBJ2-3, with a tentative D call TRBD1 (6 bases). V gave up 2 bases and J gave up 5 bases, with 8 bases separating them. The CDR3 loop spans 13 amino acids. Germline V lookup: CDR1 SGHVS, CDR2 FNYEAQ.

This chain connects TRBV7-2 to TRBJ1-1; 7 bases agree with TRBD1. Germline V gene data show CDR1 as SGHTA and CDR2 as FQGNSA. V lost 1 base and J lost 1; bases outside the gene matches: 6. The CDR3 totals 16 residues. The CDR3, as DNA: TGTGCCAGCAGCTTAGGTCCCGGGACAGAGAACACTGAAGCTTTCTTT. It yields the protein CASSLGPGTENTEAFF.

This clone has only a few counts. The chain recombines TRBV6-5 with TRBJ1-2, with 7 bases aligning to TRBD1. Germline V CDR1 and CDR2: MNHEY, SVGAGI. CDR3 size: 13 residues. V lost 5 bases, J lost 10 bases, and 10 bases stayed unmatched. The CDR3 nucleotides read TGTGCCAGCAGTGTAACGGGACAGACAGTCTACACCTTC. The encoded protein is CASSVTGQTVYTF.

This clone was seen just once. The DNA for the CDR3 is TGTGCCAGCAGCTTAGCGAGGGCAAATAATGAAAAACTGTTTTTT. This sequence encodes CASSLARANNEKLFF. The V gene is TRBV7-2, the J gene TRBJ1-4; unclear D gene. Per germline, CDR1 SGHTA and CDR2 FQGNSA. CDR3 length equals 15 residues. The V gene lost 0 bases and the J gene lost 4 bases, with 9 bases spanning the gap.

The genes are TRBV5-1 and TRBJ2-7, with D possibly matching TRBD1 (6 bases). The CDR3 is 15 residues long. Per germline, CDR1 SGHRS and CDR2 YFSETQ. The V end was cut by 6 bases, the J end by 6 bases, with 22 bases between. This CDR3 is CASTNARDIGGEQYF. The CDR3 DNA sequence: TGCGCCAGCACGAACGCCCGGGACATAGGAGGCGAGCAGTACTTC.

V usage is TRBV7-9 and J usage is TRBJ1-2; D is unresolved. V gave up 5 bases and J gave up 3 bases, with 13 bases separating them. This CDR3 has 14 residues. Germline CDR1 and CDR2: SEHNR and FQNEAQ (reference sequence). CDR3 sequence reads: CASSHTRRDYGYTF. The DNA of the CDR3 is TGTGCCAGCAGCCACACTCGGAGGGACTATGGCTACACCTTC.

CDR3 bases: TGTGCCAGCAGTGTAGGGGTCTCGGACTATGGCTACACCTTC. This encodes CASSVGVSDYGYTF. The chain joins TRBV6-1 to TRBJ1-2; possible D gene TRBD1, 5 bases. V lost 4 bases to trimming and J lost 3 bases, with 12 bases between them. This CDR3 is 14 amino acids long. The V gene's germline CDR1 is MNHNS and CDR2 SASEGT.

This clone was observed a few times. V gene TRBV25-1 combines with J gene TRBJ2-5, with D possibly being TRBD1 (6 bases). Between the trimmed V and J ends, which lost 7 bases and 2 bases, there was a span of 17 bases. The CDR3 covers 15 residues. The germline V gene has CDR1 MGHDK and CDR2 SYGVNS. The CDR3 DNA is TGTGCCAGCACACACGCGGACAGACCACAAGAGACCCAGTACTTC. Translated: CASTHADRPQETQYF.

The chain combines TRBV6-6 with TRBJ2-2, with 7 bases that match TRBD1. The CDR3 length is 16 residues. J lost 7 bases, V lost 6 bases, and 14 bases had no gene match. Germline lookup yields CDR1 MNHNY and CDR2 SVGAGI (reference sequence). The DNA for the CDR3 is TGTGCCAGCAGCCACGGACAGGTCATGTTATTCGGGGAGCTGTTTTTT. Amino acid sequence: CASSHGQVMLFGELFF.

Turning to this clone: The same CDR3 arises from other DNA sequences in this sample as well. The gene calls are TRBV5-4 and TRBJ1-1, with TRBD1 as a possible D gene (6 bases). Germline CDR1 SGHNT, CDR2 YYREEE (reference sequence). Trimming took 4 bases from V and 2 from J, leaving 9 bases between them. The CDR3 is 13 residues long. The CDR3 sequence is CASSRGGNTEAFF. CDR3 coding DNA: TGTGCCAGCAGCCGAGGGGGAAACACTGAAGCTTTCTTT.

The chain couples TRBV5-1 to TRBJ1-6, with 11 bases lining up with TRBD1. Trimming at V came to 1 base and at J to 5 bases, leaving 5 bases not matched to a gene. The CDR3 totals 17 residues. Germline CDR1 and CDR2: SGHRS and YFSETQ. CDR3 loop: CASSLTGTGGDNSPLHF. In DNA form, the CDR3 reads TGCGCCAGCAGCTTGACCGGGACAGGGGGGGATAATTCACCCCTCCACTTT.

This chain uses TRBV4-1 with TRBJ2-1; 8 bases align to TRBD1. The J segment lost 9 bases and the V segment lost 1 base, leaving 14 bases of the junction unmatched. The germline gives CDR1 MGHRA, CDR2 YSYEKL. The CDR3 is 17 residues long. The CDR3 loop is CASSQASGQGRIFEQFF. In DNA, the CDR3 is TGCGCCAGCAGCCAAGCCTCCGGACAGGGCAGGATTTTTGAGCAGTTCTTC.

This clone appeared a single time. CDR3 in amino acids: CASTRDSQNEKLFF. The DNA of the CDR3 is TGCGCCAGCACCCGGGACAGCCAAAATGAAAAACTGTTTTTT. V and J are TRBV5-1 and TRBJ1-4; 7 nucleotides align to TRBD1. The ends lost 6 bases at V and 5 bases at J; junction bases unmatched: 7. The CDR3 contains 14 residues. CDR1 is SGHRS, CDR2 YFSETQ, per germline.

The chain couples TRBV7-9 to TRBJ1-2; 7 bases are shared with TRBD1. Trimming cost V 5 bases and J 7 bases; bases outside gene matches: 10. Germline CDR1 is SEHNR and CDR2 is FQNEAQ (reference sequence). The CDR3 totals 14 residues. CDR3 loop: CASSRDSLLPGYTF. The DNA of the CDR3 is TGTGCCAGCAGCCGGGACAGCCTATTACCTGGCTACACCTTC.

This rearrangement joins TRBV5-4 to TRBJ2-7, with D tentatively TRBD1 (5 bases). V was shortened by 0 bases and J by 0 bases, with 16 bases between the two germline ends. CDR1 and CDR2 from the germline V gene are SGHNT and YYREEE (reference sequence). This CDR3 spans 17 amino acids. The CDR3 spells CASSLDTGVTGSYEQYF. In DNA, the CDR3 is TGTGCCAGCAGCTTGGACACAGGAGTAACGGGCTCCTACGAGCAGTACTTC.

V gene TRBV7-7 combines with J gene TRBJ2-5; maybe TRBD2 (5 bases). In germline, CDR1 is SSHAT, CDR2 FNYEAQ (reference sequence). Trimming removed 5 bases at V and 4 bases at J, with 11 bases between. The CDR3 is made up of 13 amino acids. CDR3 sequence: CASSPRAGETQYF. CDR3 sequence (DNA): TGTGCCAGCAGCCCCCGGGCGGGAGAGACCCAGTACTTC.

This chain links TRBV19 with TRBJ2-7; no clear D gene. This CDR3 has 13 residues. V lost 0 bases to trimming and J lost 9 bases, with 12 bases between them. CDR1 LNHDA and CDR2 SQIVND come from the germline V gene (reference sequence). The CDR3 region has the DNA TGTGCCAGTAGTATAGATCTTGCGGAGCCGCAGTACTTC. It codes for CASSIDLAEPQYF.

The chain is built from TRBV18 and TRBJ1-2; no clear D. Germline V lookup: CDR1 KGHSH, CDR2 LQKENI. V lost 0 bases and J 5 bases, leaving 7 bases between the germline ends. The CDR3 consists of 13 residues. CDR3 DNA sequence: TGTGCCAGCTCACCACCGGGCTCGTATGGCTACACCTTC. Translated: CASSPPGSYGYTF.

CDR3 region: CASSSRKRGAGYNEQFF. Written as DNA, the CDR3 is TGTGCCAGCAGCTCACGAAAGCGGGGGGCTGGGTACAATGAGCAGTTCTTC. The chain links TRBV5-6 to TRBJ2-1, with TRBD2 matching 9 bases. V was clipped by 3 bases and J by 4 bases; unmatched bases: 11. Germline V gene sequence: CDR1 SGHDT, CDR2 YYEEEE. This CDR3 spans 17 amino acids.

This clone was detected a few times. The rearrangement links TRBV7-2 to TRBJ2-3, with 12 bases that match TRBD2. This CDR3 has 17 amino acids. CDR1 SGHTA and CDR2 FQGNSA come from the germline V gene. V lost 0 bases, J lost 2 bases, and 3 bases stayed unmatched. As DNA, the CDR3 is TGTGCCAGCAGCTTAGCGGCTAGCGGGAGGGTCACAGATACGCAGTATTTT. Translation gives CASSLAASGRVTDTQYF.

The genes are TRBV4-1 and TRBJ2-3; TRBD2 matches 8 bases. V lost 4 bases and J lost 8; bases outside the gene matches: 14. Germline CDR1 reads MGHRA; CDR2 reads YSYEKL. The length of the CDR3 is 16 residues. The CDR3, as DNA: TGCGCCAGCAGCCCCATGGGTGGCGGGGGGATTGTTACGCAGTATTTT. This translates into CASSPMGGGGIVTQYF.